This TCR beta chain was captured by sequencing in a study of OX40 agonist ivuxolimab in advanced cancers. General study results and limits: The average count of expanded clones was higher among CD8+ T cells than among CD4+. Nonresponders included some who also had low normalized T-cell clonal expansion.

The table came from immunoSEQ multiplex PCR; TCRdb's copy has only in-frame clones and leaves some out. The sample carries around 26,000 clones, roughly 79% recorded once. Details on this clone: Its antigen is currently unknown.

Source: CD4+ or CD8+ T cells sorted from blood, taken in a trial of the OX40 agonist ivuxolimab. The sequence was obtained from an adult with an advanced solid tumor such as melanoma, head and neck, liver or kidney cancer.

The CDR3 is CASTLSTGANVLTF. For the CDR3, the DNA is TGTGCCAGCACCCTTAGTACCGGGGCCAACGTCCTGACTTTC. The chain couples TRBV7-3 to TRBJ2-6; D unclear. Germline CDR1 is SGHTA and CDR2 is FQGTGA. The CDR3 runs 14 residues. V lost 7 bases and J 4 bases, leaving 11 bases between the germline ends.